One TCR beta chain is described in this entry. Its antigen is not known. The TCR beta profiling, which covered VDJ combination and CDR3 sequence, was carried out using genomic DNA as the template. One entry per CDR3 protein, called by TCRdb with MiXCR from the reads. The profile covers 150,000 to 160,000 distinct CDR3 sequences, with around half appearing a single time and approximately 12% taken by the ten largest. The record originates from a study of CD8+CD57+ T cells in acquired aplastic anemia. As for the study in general: Quantities of DNA derived from sorted CD4+ and CD8+ cells averaged roughly 3.4 ug. Study findings and constraints: Patients and controls had CD8+ Simpson's diversity values that were not significantly distinct. Patients and controls had in common twenty-nine CD8+ CDR3 sequences.

The sequenced patients had an expansion of CD8+CD57+ cells seen by flow cytometry. The cohort consisted entirely of patients having severe acquired aplastic anemia. This clonotype was sampled from a human donor with aplastic anemia. The source material was sorted CD4+, CD8+, or CD8+CD57+ T cells (not recorded which) from PBMCs.

The CDR3 nucleotides read TGTGCCAGCAGTGAAACCGGGTACACTGAAGCTTTCTTT. It specifies CASSETGYTEAFF. The V call is TRBV2, the J call TRBJ1-1; D is undetermined. The CDR3 has 13 residues. Trimming took off 2 bases at V and 3 bases at J, with 7 bases between the two ends. The germline gives CDR1 SNHLY, CDR2 FYNNEI.